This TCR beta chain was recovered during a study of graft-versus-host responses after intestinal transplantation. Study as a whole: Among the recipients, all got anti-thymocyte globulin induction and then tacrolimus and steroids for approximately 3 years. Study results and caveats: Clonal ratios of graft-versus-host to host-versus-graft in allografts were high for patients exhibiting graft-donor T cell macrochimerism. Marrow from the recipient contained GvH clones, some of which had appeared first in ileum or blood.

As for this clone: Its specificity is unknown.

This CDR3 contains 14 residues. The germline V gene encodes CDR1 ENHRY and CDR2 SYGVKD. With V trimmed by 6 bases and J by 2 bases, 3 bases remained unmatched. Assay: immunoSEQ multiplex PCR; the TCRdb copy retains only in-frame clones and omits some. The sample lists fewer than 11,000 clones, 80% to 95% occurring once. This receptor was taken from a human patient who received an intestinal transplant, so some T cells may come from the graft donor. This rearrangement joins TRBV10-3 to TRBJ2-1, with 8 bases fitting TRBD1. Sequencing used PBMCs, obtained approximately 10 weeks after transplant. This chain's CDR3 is CAIRGQETYNEQFF. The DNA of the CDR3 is TGTGCCATCAGGGGACAGGAGACCTACAATGAGCAGTTCTTC.